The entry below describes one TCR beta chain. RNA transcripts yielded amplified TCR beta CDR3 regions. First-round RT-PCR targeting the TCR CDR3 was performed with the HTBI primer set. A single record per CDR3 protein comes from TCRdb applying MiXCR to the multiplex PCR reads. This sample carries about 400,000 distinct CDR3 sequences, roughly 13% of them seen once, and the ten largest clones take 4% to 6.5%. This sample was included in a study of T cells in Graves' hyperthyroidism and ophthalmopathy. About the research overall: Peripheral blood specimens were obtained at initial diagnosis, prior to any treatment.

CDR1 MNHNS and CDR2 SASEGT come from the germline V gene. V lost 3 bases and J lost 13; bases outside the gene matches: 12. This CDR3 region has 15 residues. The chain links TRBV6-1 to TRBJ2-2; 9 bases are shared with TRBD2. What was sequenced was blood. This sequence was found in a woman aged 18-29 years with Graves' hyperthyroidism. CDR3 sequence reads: CASSDVRAGGIGLFF. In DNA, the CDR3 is TGTGCCAGCAGTGATGTACGAGCGGGAGGTATTGGGCTGTTTTTT.